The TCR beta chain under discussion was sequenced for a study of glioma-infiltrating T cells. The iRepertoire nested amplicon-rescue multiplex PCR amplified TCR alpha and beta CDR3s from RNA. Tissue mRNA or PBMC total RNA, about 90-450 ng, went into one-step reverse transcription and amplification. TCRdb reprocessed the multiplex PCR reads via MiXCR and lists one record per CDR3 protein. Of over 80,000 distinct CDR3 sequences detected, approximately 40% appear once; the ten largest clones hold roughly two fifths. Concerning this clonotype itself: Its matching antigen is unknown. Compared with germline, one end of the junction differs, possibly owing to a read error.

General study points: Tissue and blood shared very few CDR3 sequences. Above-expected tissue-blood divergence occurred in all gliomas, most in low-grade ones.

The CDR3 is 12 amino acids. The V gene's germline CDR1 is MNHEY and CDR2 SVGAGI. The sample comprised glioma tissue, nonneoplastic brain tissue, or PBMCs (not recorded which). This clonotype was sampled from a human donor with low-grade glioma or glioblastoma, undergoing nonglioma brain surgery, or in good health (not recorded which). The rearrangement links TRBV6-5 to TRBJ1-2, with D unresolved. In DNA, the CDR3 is TGTGCCAGCGCGGGCGGACCCTATTGCTACACCTTC. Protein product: CASAGGPYCYTF.